The rows below give T cell receptor beta chains drawn from one sample of a study of blood T cells in healthy people across ages. TCRdb used MiXCR to reprocess the 5' RACE reads, holding one entry per CDR3 protein. The sample includes about 1.4 million distinct CDR3 sequences, around 59% of them seen just once. Sequencing input: blood. These receptor sequences come from a young man in good health. The conserved cysteine and the conserved F or W are not part of the CDR3 here.

J gene: TRBJ2-4
V gene: TRBV5-1
CDR3 length: 13
CDR3 protein: ASSLGQGALDIQY

J gene: TRBJ1-2
V gene: TRBV24-1
CDR3 length: 11
CDR3 protein: ATSDMAGRGYT

J gene: TRBJ2-1
V gene: TRBV5-5
CDR3 length: 13
CDR3 protein: ASSLVALSYNEQF

J gene: TRBJ1-1
V gene: TRBV6-2/TRBV6-3
CDR3 length: 13
CDR3 protein: ASSYLGALNTEAF

J gene: TRBJ1-6
V gene: TRBV30
CDR3 length: 12
CDR3 protein: AYQRGGDNSPLH

J gene: TRBJ1-1
V gene: TRBV29-1
CDR3 length: 8
CDR3 protein: SVTGEQAF

J gene: TRBJ2-3
V gene: TRBV7-2
CDR3 length: 16
CDR3 protein: ASSLVPSGGTLTDTQY

J gene: TRBJ2-5
V gene: TRBV4-3
CDR3 length: 12
CDR3 protein: ASSQDIPSETQY

J gene: TRBJ1-2
V gene: TRBV7-2
CDR3 length: 13
CDR3 protein: ASSLQPNEVYGYT

J gene: TRBJ2-5
V gene: TRBV12-3/TRBV12-4
CDR3 length: 13
CDR3 protein: ASSPDGNPQETQY

J gene: TRBJ2-1
V gene: TRBV29-1
CDR3 length: 11
CDR3 protein: SVEGWRLNEQF

J gene: TRBJ1-1
V gene: TRBV4-2
CDR3 length: 13
CDR3 protein: ASSQGQQAGTEAF

J gene: TRBJ2-1
V gene: TRBV6-2/TRBV6-3
CDR3 length: 16
CDR3 protein: ASSYHLGQGIRTNEQF

J gene: TRBJ2-5
V gene: TRBV5-1
CDR3 length: 13
CDR3 protein: ASSLNPRGQETQY

J gene: TRBJ2-5
V gene: TRBV5-6
CDR3 length: 12
CDR3 protein: ASSRQWTGWEQY

J gene: TRBJ2-1
V gene: TRBV5-1
CDR3 length: 13
CDR3 protein: ASSSTGGPFNEQF

J gene: TRBJ2-5
V gene: TRBV29-1
CDR3 length: 11
CDR3 protein: SHQTGGQETQY

J gene: TRBJ2-5
V gene: TRBV29-1
CDR3 length: 11
CDR3 protein: SVEGAGLETQY

J gene: TRBJ2-1
V gene: TRBV5-1
CDR3 length: 13
CDR3 protein: ASSFGTDSYNEQF

J gene: TRBJ2-3
V gene: TRBV6-5
CDR3 length: 13
CDR3 protein: ASKKLAGNTDTQY

J gene: TRBJ1-6
V gene: TRBV10-3
CDR3 length: 15
CDR3 protein: AISESQGAESNSPLH

J gene: TRBJ2-2
V gene: TRBV4-2
CDR3 length: 14
CDR3 protein: ASRPTGDENTGELF

J gene: -
V gene: TRBV5-1
CDR3 length: 12
CDR3 protein: ASSSGQAIYEQY

J gene: TRBJ1-1
V gene: TRBV6-2/TRBV6-3
CDR3 length: 11
CDR3 protein: ASSFGRGTEAF

J gene: TRBJ2-4
V gene: TRBV4-1
CDR3 length: 13
CDR3 protein: ASSQDAGLSYEHY

J gene: TRBJ2-7
V gene: TRBV5-1
CDR3 length: 10
CDR3 protein: ASRRDLHEQY

J gene: TRBJ1-2
V gene: TRBV24-1
CDR3 length: 10
CDR3 protein: ATSDWGTGLT

J gene: TRBJ2-1
V gene: TRBV15
CDR3 length: 17
CDR3 protein: ATSRDLYWVAGGYNEQF

J gene: TRBJ2-1
V gene: TRBV13
CDR3 length: 10
CDR3 protein: ASKQQANEQF

J gene: TRBJ1-4
V gene: TRBV12-3/TRBV12-4
CDR3 length: 12
CDR3 protein: AGRGRTGDEKLF

J gene: TRBJ1-2
V gene: TRBV6-1
CDR3 length: 12
CDR3 protein: ASSDGKDGYGYT

J gene: -
V gene: TRBV28
CDR3 length: 12
CDR3 protein: ASTYGGTRYEQY

J gene: TRBJ2-3
V gene: TRBV7-2
CDR3 length: 13
CDR3 protein: ASSFKGGRTDTQY

J gene: TRBJ1-1
V gene: TRBV5-1
CDR3 length: 12
CDR3 protein: ASSLDRALTEAF

J gene: TRBJ1-4
V gene: TRBV4-1
CDR3 length: 14
CDR3 protein: ASSQDPGTSNEKLF

J gene: TRBJ1-5
V gene: TRBV6-6
CDR3 length: 11
CDR3 protein: ASRGAINQPQH

J gene: TRBJ2-1
V gene: TRBV12-3/TRBV12-4
CDR3 length: 13
CDR3 protein: ASSFTSGIDNEQF

J gene: TRBJ2-1
V gene: TRBV5-1
CDR3 length: 11
CDR3 protein: ASSLKRGGGQF

J gene: TRBJ2-1
V gene: TRBV4-2
CDR3 length: 18
CDR3 protein: ASSQDLLAGGLRSYNEQF

J gene: TRBJ1-4
V gene: TRBV12-3/TRBV12-4
CDR3 length: 13
CDR3 protein: ASSGDGTPEEKLF

J gene: TRBJ2-4
V gene: TRBV27
CDR3 length: 15
CDR3 protein: ASSLSIGWRDLNIQY

J gene: TRBJ1-1
V gene: TRBV12-3/TRBV12-4
CDR3 length: 13
CDR3 protein: ASSLAGVLNTEAF

J gene: TRBJ2-1
V gene: TRBV20-1
CDR3 length: 14
CDR3 protein: SARDPSPRTYNEQF

J gene: TRBJ2-1
V gene: TRBV29-1
CDR3 length: 14
CDR3 protein: SVEDPGLAGVPYKF

J gene: TRBJ1-6
V gene: TRBV3-1
CDR3 length: 12
CDR3 protein: ASSPGTGGAALH